This TCR beta chain was obtained from a study of low-dose radiotherapy and immunotherapy resistance in tumors (dated by TCRdb to about 2022). Background on the whole study: Patients in Cohort 1 were given 0.5 Gy per fraction every 2 weeks, and the prescribed total PTV dose was 6.5 Gy. Superscript III and a set of TRAV- and TRBV-specific primers were used to synthesize first-strand cDNA, so that both TCRalpha and TCRbeta chains were covered. Eight patients were included in the translational analysis, namely three from the first dose cohort plus the first five from the second dose cohort. Randomization of trial participants into treatment groups was not performed. Intravenous cyclophosphamide at 200 mg/m2 was administered every two weeks, one day ahead of each radiation and immunotherapy administration. Starting on cycle 1 day 1, patients took 300 mg of aspirin by mouth once a day for four cycles. For Cohort 2, the dose was 1 Gy per fraction given every two weeks, adding up to 13 Gy in total across 26 weeks. Patients were given nivolumab as a 240 mg flat dose every two weeks and ipilimumab at 1 mg/kg every six weeks, with both drugs delivered intravenously.

This clonotype was picked up many times. The antigen it binds to is not known. No base quality information exists; no much larger clone differs at one position. Sequencing was carried out with an Illumina HiSeq 2500. TCRs were amplified with Phusion for approximately 20 PCR cycles using a constant-region primer together with the adapter attached to the V primers. Amplification of the isolated mRNA was done with the MessageAmp II aRNA Amplification Kit, which involved a 16-hour in vitro transcription at 37 degrees C. mRNA for TCR sequencing was isolated with the Dynabeads mRNA DIRECT Purification Kit. Indexed Illumina adapters were added in a second approximately 25-cycle Phusion PCR, and the resulting products were purified with AMPure XP beads. The study's own analysis went as follows. Using custom Perl scripts, TCR sequences encoding the same protein were pooled, out-of-frame sequences were removed, and the abundance of each clonotype was computed. The analysis excluded TCR sequences that were supported by just one read. Shannon entropy, Gini index, clonality, richness, and the frequency of TCRs shared between repertoires were included as repertoire metrics. Starting from the raw public reads, TCRdb applied fastp trimming at Q25, assembled clones with MiXCR and retained in-frame beta chains. CDR3 protein sequences are deduplicated, and each keeps its most common genes and DNA. For this entry, the V and J calls and clone size follow TCRdb and not the study's own pipeline. For this sample the table gives around 57,000 distinct CDR3 sequences, of which roughly a third were detected only once. The biggest ten clones account for approximately 8.4% of the sample.

The time point label, as the study defines it: after trial treatment. What this sample's treatment or condition label stands for: LDRT plus nivolumab, ipilimumab, low-dose cyclophosphamide and aspirin (RACIN trial). Donors were enrolled in RACIN, a single-arm phase I dose-escalation trial in which nivolumab, ipilimumab, aspirin, low-dose cyclophosphamide and low-dose radiotherapy were combined. Eligible patients had advanced, TIL-negative solid tumors. From cysteine to phenylalanine, the CDR3 is 13 amino acids long. Only the CDR3 DNA stays, 39 bases, in frame from base 1. CDR1 and CDR2 (LGHDT, YNNKEL) derive from the germline V gene (reference sequence). At the junction V is shortened by 8 bases and J by 3 bases, with 14 bases in between.

The source was PBMCs, collected after low-dose radiotherapy plus immunotherapy. The rearrangement joined TRBV3-1 to TRBJ2-7, with TRBD2 tentatively as D gene (6 bases match). This TCR derives from a male donor with rectosigmoid adenocarcinoma. For the CDR3, the sequence is CASALRRGYEQYF. In nucleotide form, the sequence is TGTGCCAGCGCCTTACGGCGGGGCTACGAGCAGTACTTC.